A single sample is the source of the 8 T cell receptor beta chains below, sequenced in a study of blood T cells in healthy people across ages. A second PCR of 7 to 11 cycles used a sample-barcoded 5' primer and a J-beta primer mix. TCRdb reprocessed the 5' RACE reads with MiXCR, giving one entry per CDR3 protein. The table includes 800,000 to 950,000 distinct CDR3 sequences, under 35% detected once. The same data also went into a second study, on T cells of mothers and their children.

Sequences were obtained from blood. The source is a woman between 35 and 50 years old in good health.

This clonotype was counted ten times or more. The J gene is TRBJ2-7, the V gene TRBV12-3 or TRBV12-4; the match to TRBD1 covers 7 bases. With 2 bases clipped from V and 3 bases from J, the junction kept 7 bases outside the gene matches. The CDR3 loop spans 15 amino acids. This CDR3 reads CASSLRTGAGYEQYF. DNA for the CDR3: TGTGCCAGCAGTTTACGAACAGGGGCAGGCTACGAGCAGTACTTC.

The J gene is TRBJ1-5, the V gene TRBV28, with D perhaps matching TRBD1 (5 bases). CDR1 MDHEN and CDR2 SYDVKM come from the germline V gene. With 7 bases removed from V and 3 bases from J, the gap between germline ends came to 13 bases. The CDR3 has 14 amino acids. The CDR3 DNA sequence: TGTGCCAGCATCCTAGACAGACTCAATCAGCCCCAGCATTTT. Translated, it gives CASILDRLNQPQHF.

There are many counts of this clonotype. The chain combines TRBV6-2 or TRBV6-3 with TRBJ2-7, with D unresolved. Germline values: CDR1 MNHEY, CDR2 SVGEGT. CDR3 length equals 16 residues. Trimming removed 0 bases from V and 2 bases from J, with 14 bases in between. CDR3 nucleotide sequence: TGTGCCAGCAGTTACTCGATCCGGGCCCTCACCTACGAGCAGTACTTC. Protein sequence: CASSYSIRALTYEQYF.

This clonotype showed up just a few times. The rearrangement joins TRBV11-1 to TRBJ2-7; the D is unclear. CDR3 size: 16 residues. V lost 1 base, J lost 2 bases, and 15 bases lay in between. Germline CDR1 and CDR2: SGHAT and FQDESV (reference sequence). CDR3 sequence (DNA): TGTGCCAGCAGCTTAGATGGGGAACCGGACCCCTACGAGCAGTACTTC. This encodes CASSLDGEPDPYEQYF.

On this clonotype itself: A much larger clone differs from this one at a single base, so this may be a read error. The CDR3 loop is CSARASQEASEQYF. The CDR3 DNA reads as TGCAGTGCTAGAGCTTCTCAGGAGGCCAGCGAGCAGTACTTC. The rearrangement links TRBV20-1 to TRBJ2-1; maybe TRBD2 (5 bases). The J call is in doubt because the DNA end fits TRBJ2-7 better. The CDR3 totals 14 residues. The V gene's germline CDR1 is DFQATT and CDR2 SNEGSKA (reference sequence).

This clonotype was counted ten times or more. The CDR3 DNA reads as TGTGCCACCAGCAGACAGCGGGACAGGGGTTCGGAAGGCTACACCTTC. Translated, it gives CATSRQRDRGSEGYTF. The V gene is TRBV15, the J gene TRBJ1-2, with 10 nucleotides matching TRBD1. V shed 2 bases and J 8 bases; nucleotides not matched to a gene: 11. This CDR3 region has 16 residues. Germline lookup yields CDR1 LNHNV and CDR2 YYDKDF (reference sequence).

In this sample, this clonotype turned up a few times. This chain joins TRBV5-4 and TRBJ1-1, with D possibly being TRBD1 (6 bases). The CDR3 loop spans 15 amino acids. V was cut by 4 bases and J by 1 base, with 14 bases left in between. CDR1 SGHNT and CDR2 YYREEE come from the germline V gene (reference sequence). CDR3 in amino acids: CASSRKLQGNTEAFF. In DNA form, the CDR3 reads TGTGCCAGCAGCAGGAAGTTACAGGGGAACACTGAAGCTTTCTTT.

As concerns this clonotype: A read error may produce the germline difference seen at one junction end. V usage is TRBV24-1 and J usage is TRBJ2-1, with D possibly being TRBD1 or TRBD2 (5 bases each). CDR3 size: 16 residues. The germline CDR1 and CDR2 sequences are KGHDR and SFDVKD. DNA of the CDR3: TGTGTCACCAGTGATTTTTCGCGAGGGGCCGGCAATGAGCAGTTCTTC. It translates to CVTSDFSRGAGNEQFF.